The present T cell receptor beta chain was sequenced within a study of T cells in Graves' hyperthyroidism and ophthalmopathy. For the study at large: Peripheral blood was obtained at initial diagnosis, preceding any treatment.

Between the trimmed V and J ends, which lost 3 bases and 1 base, there was a span of 13 bases. The germline CDR1 and CDR2 sequences are MGHRA and YSYEKL. CDR3 length: 16 amino acids. The CDR3 regions of TCR beta were amplified from RNA transcripts. With the HTBI primer set, the TCR CDR3 went through a first round of RT-PCR. One entry per CDR3 protein results from TCRdb running MiXCR on the multiplex PCR reads. The table includes more than 550,000 distinct CDR3 sequences, 17% detected once. Sequencing was carried out using blood. The rearrangement links TRBV4-1 to TRBJ2-4; D is tentatively TRBD1 or TRBD2 (6 bases each). The sequence was collected from a man in his fifties or sixties with Graves' hyperthyroidism. This CDR3 is CASSHRGEGAKNIQYF. The CDR3 DNA follows: TGCGCCAGCAGCCATAGGGGGGAAGGGGCCAAAAACATTCAGTACTTC.